What follows are 20 T cell receptor beta chains derived from one specimen sequenced in a study of CD8 T cells in ankylosing spondylitis. Study-wide points: In ankylosing spondylitis blood, a motif of roughly 8 highly homologous TCR beta variants appeared characteristic.

TCRdb re-derived calls from the 5' RACE reads in MiXCR, one entry per CDR3 protein. The sample lists fewer than 550,000 distinct CDR3 sequences, about 5.2% occurring once. These receptors are not linked to any known antigen. The sequenced sample was blood, either unsorted or a sorted T cell fraction (not recorded which). These receptor sequences come from a male donor with ankylosing spondylitis.

This clonotype was detected a few times. The J gene is TRBJ1-2, the V gene TRBV11-2; TRBD1 matches 9 bases. The germline V gene has CDR1 SGHAT and CDR2 FQNNGV. The CDR3 runs 16 residues. J gave up 0 bases and V 4 bases, and 6 bases lay outside the gene matches. CDR3 sequence reads: CASSYDWTGANYGYTF. CDR3 DNA sequence: TGTGCCAGCAGCTATGACTGGACAGGGGCTAACTATGGCTACACCTTC.

In DNA, the CDR3 is TGCGCCAGCAGCTCCTTGAAGAGGGTGGCGACAGATACGCAGTATTTT. This encodes CASSSLKRVATDTQYF. The J gene is TRBJ2-3, the V gene TRBV5-1; possibly TRBD2 for D (5 bases). V gave up 3 bases and J gave up 3 bases, with 17 bases separating them. The CDR3 is 16 residues long. Germline CDR1 is SGHRS and CDR2 is YFSETQ. The full variable domain, with the rest looked up from reference TRBV5-1 and TRBJ2-3, is KAGVTQTPRYLIKTRGQQVTLSCSPISGHRSVSWYQQTPGQGLQFLFEYFSETQRNKGNFPGRFSGRQFSNSRSEMNVSTLELGDSALYLCASSSLKRVATDTQYFGPGTRLTVL.

This clonotype was seen repeatedly, ten times or more. The chain employs TRBV6-5 and TRBJ2-3; D not certain. Trimming took 2 bases from V and 0 from J, leaving 12 bases between them. The CDR3 runs 16 residues. Looked up from germline, CDR1 is MNHEY and CDR2 is SVGAGI. The CDR3 sequence is CASSYIATPSTDTQYF. The CDR3 nucleotides are TGTGCCAGCAGTTACATCGCAACACCTAGCACAGATACGCAGTATTTT.

The chain is built from TRBV11-2 and TRBJ2-4; D is possibly TRBD2 (6 bases). Trimming left V 5 bases short and J 1 base short, with 24 bases between. This CDR3 is 19 amino acids long. CDR1 and CDR2 (germline): SGHAT, FQNNGV. DNA for the CDR3: TGTGCCAGCAGCGTAGGACACGCCGCGGGACGCCTGGCCAAAAACATTCAGTACTTC. It is translated as CASSVGHAAGRLAKNIQYF.

The sample holds many counts of this clonotype. The V and J genes are TRBV20-1 and TRBJ1-4; TRBD1 aligns across 7 bases. This CDR3 comprises 17 residues. The V segment lost 0 bases and the J segment 2 bases; nucleotides outside the gene matches: 9. CDR1 is DFQATT, CDR2 SNEGSKA, per germline (reference sequence). CDR3 sequence (DNA): TGCAGTGCTAGAGATCCCAGGGGGGTAGGGACTAATGAAAAACTGTTTTTT. Translated: CSARDPRGVGTNEKLFF.

This clonotype was observed at least ten times. J is TRBJ2-1 and V is TRBV6-2 or TRBV6-3, with D possibly TRBD2 on 6 matching bases. V lost 5 bases, J lost 8 bases, and 13 bases lay in between. This CDR3 comprises 13 residues. Germline V gene data show CDR1 as MNHEY and CDR2 as SVGEGT. CDR3 in DNA: TGTGCCAGCAGTGCCTGGGGACTGGATGAGCAGTTCTTC. Its translation is CASSAWGLDEQFF.

CDR3 residues: CASARGGPTDTQYF. CDR3 DNA sequence: TGTGCCAGCGCCCGGGGGGGCCCGACAGATACGCAGTATTTT. This sequence joins TRBV7-6 and TRBJ2-3, with 8 bases fitting TRBD2. CDR1 and CDR2 from the germline V gene are SGHVS and FNYEAQ. This CDR3 has 14 amino acids. The V gene end was trimmed by 8 bases and the J gene end by 3 bases; junction bases not matched to a gene: 7.

V gene TRBV29-1 combines with J gene TRBJ2-4, with D perhaps being TRBD1 or TRBD2 (5 bases each). Germline values: CDR1 SQVTM, CDR2 ANQGSEA. Deletions cut 7 bases from V and 6 bases from J, with 16 bases between. The CDR3 loop spans 13 amino acids. The CDR3 protein is CSAKTGTLNIQYF. The CDR3 nucleotides are TGCAGCGCAAAAACCGGGACCTTAAACATTCAGTACTTC.

This clonotype came up many times. The chain carries TRBV12-5 and TRBJ2-3; D not resolved. The germline gives CDR1 LGHNT, CDR2 FRNRAP. The V and J ends lost 6 bases and 8 bases respectively, with 9 bases between them. The CDR3 is 11 residues long. The CDR3 loop is CASGAGGTQYF. The CDR3 bases are TGTGCTAGTGGGGCCGGCGGTACGCAGTATTTT.

Ten or more counts support this clonotype. The rearrangement joins TRBV4-2 to TRBJ2-3, with TRBD1 matching 9 bases. Germline-derived CDR1 and CDR2 are LGHNA and YNFKEQ. CDR3 length: 16 amino acids. V lost 2 bases, J lost 2 bases, and 5 bases stayed unmatched. DNA of the CDR3: TGTGCCAGCAGCCAACAGACAGGGGGAGTCACAGATACGCAGTATTTT. Its protein is CASSQQTGGVTDTQYF.

This clonotype was recorded at least ten times. This sequence joins TRBV10-3 and TRBJ2-1; TRBD1 aligns across 9 bases. The CDR3 is made up of 12 amino acids. Looked up from germline, CDR1 is ENHRY and CDR2 is SYGVKD. Trimming took 9 bases from V and 8 from J; bases not matched to a gene: 5. The CDR3 spells CAIKQGAHEQFF. The CDR3 DNA sequence: TGTGCCATAAAACAGGGGGCTCATGAGCAGTTCTTC.

This clonotype was detected ten times or more. The rearrangement links TRBV6-5 to TRBJ2-3, with D perhaps TRBD2 (6 bases). CDR3 length: 15 amino acids. CDR1 MNHEY and CDR2 SVGAGI come from the germline V gene. Trimming left V 2 bases short and J 2 bases short, with 11 bases between. CDR3 nucleotides: TGTGCCAGCAGTTACAATGCGGGGTCCACAGATACGCAGTATTTT. It codes for CASSYNAGSTDTQYF.

The sample holds many counts of this clonotype. The rearrangement links TRBV21-1 to TRBJ2-5; TRBD1 was called by the table and not checked on the DNA. TRBV21-1 is tagged as a pseudogene. This CDR3 is 15 amino acids long. The chain's CDR3 is CASSIGTHRGKTQYF. The CDR3, as DNA: TGTGCCAGCAGCATTGGGACACACCGAGGGAAGACCCAGTACTTC.

This clonotype occurred many times. The chain is built from TRBV10-3 and TRBJ1-1; the match to TRBD1 covers 11 bases. The CDR3 sequence is 15 residues long. Germline V gene lookup returns CDR1 ENHRY and CDR2 SYGVKD. V shed 11 bases, J shed 1 base, and the junction held 9 bases outside the gene matches. The CDR3 DNA follows: TGTGCCTCCGGGACAGGGGGTTCTGGGAACACTGAAGCTTTCTTT. Amino acids: CASGTGGSGNTEAFF.

This clonotype was seen repeatedly, ten times or more. The J gene is TRBJ1-2, the V gene TRBV30; no clear D. The CDR3 spans 11 residues. Looked up from germline, CDR1 is GTSNPN and CDR2 is SVGIG (reference sequence). Between the trimmed V and J ends, which lost 2 bases and 5 bases, there was a span of 6 bases. CDR3 amino acids: CAWSRNYGYTF. The CDR3 DNA sequence: TGTGCCTGGAGTCGGAATTATGGCTACACCTTC.

This clonotype was seen repeatedly, ten times or more. The chain couples TRBV25-1 to TRBJ1-6, with D unclear. CDR1 is MGHDK, CDR2 SYGVNS, per germline. V was clipped by 3 bases and J by 9 bases, with 9 bases between them. The CDR3 spans 13 residues. The CDR3 bases are TGTGCCAGCAGTGAGATCAGAGGTTCACCCCTCCACTTT. It translates to CASSEIRGSPLHF. The whole variable domain, remainder taken from reference TRBV25-1 and TRBJ1-6, is EADIYQTPRYLVIGTGKKITLECSQTMGHDKMYWYQQDPGMELHLIHYSYGVNSTEKGDLSSESTVSRIRTEHFPLTLESARPSHTSQYLCASSEIRGSPLHFGNGTRLTVT.

This clonotype was counted many times. This chain links TRBV7-2 with TRBJ1-1; D possibly corresponds to TRBD1 (5 bases). There are 13 residues in the CDR3. The germline V gene has CDR1 SGHTA and CDR2 FQGNSA. V was trimmed by 4 bases and J by 5 bases, leaving 11 bases between them. This CDR3 is CASSSRWGTEAFF. In DNA, the CDR3 is TGTGCCAGCAGCTCCCGATGGGGGACTGAAGCTTTCTTT.

This clonotype was seen ten or more times. The V and J genes are TRBV28 and TRBJ1-1; 10 nucleotides agree with TRBD1. Germline loops: CDR1 MDHEN, CDR2 SYDVKM. The trim removed 6 bases at V and 12 bases at J, leaving 10 bases unmatched. The CDR3 runs 13 residues. CDR3 DNA: TGTGCCAGCAGCCCGGGACAGGGGCGACAAACTTTCTTT. It yields the protein CASSPGQGRQTFF.

This clonotype was counted at least ten times. The chain carries TRBV4-3 and TRBJ2-3; D is perhaps TRBD2 (5 bases). The germline gives CDR1 LGHNA, CDR2 YSLEER. The V gene lost 3 bases and the J gene lost 6 bases, with 25 bases spanning the gap. The CDR3 length is 18 residues. The CDR3 region is CASSHLALADSFSDTQYF. As DNA, the CDR3 is TGCGCCAGCAGCCACCTCGCCCTGGCGGACTCGTTCTCTGATACGCAGTATTTT.

This clonotype was seen ten or more times. V and J are TRBV5-1 and TRBJ2-3, with 7 bases fitting TRBD2. Germline values: CDR1 SGHRS, CDR2 YFSETQ. The CDR3 runs 17 residues. Trimming at V came to 3 bases and at J to 0 bases, leaving 10 bases not matched to a gene. The CDR3 region is CASSWGIAGLSTDTQYF. The CDR3 bases are TGCGCCAGCAGCTGGGGGATAGCGGGCCTTAGCACAGATACGCAGTATTTT.